Sequencing of this T cell receptor (beta chain) was carried out in a study of T cells of healthy individuals. In its sample, this clonotype was seen many times. TCRdb reprocessed the 5' RACE reads via MiXCR and lists one record per CDR3 protein. The repertoire consists of fewer than 70,000 distinct CDR3 sequences, with around 15% occurring once and the leading ten covering about 16%. The TCR sequence derives from a human donor in good health.

As DNA, the CDR3 is TGCAGCACGACAGGAGCACACTATGGCTACACCTTC. Translation: CSTTGAHYGYTF. J is TRBJ1-2 and V is TRBV29-1; a weak D match, TRBD1 (6 bases). The CDR3 has 12 amino acids. The V gene lost 8 bases and the J gene lost 3 bases, with 13 bases spanning the gap. CDR1 and CDR2 (germline): SQVTM, ANQGSEA.